The subject of this entry is one T cell receptor (beta chain). Germline assignment: CDR1 MDHEN and CDR2 SYDVKM. The CDR3 consists of 16 residues. The V end was cut by 3 bases, the J end by 1 base, with 13 bases between. This record comes from a study of response to subunit inactivated influenza vaccine. One entry per CDR3 protein results from TCRdb running MiXCR on the RT-PCR reads. The table records 300,000 to 350,000 distinct CDR3 sequences, 21% of them present only once. This chain links TRBV28 with TRBJ2-4; a possible D gene is TRBD2 (5 bases). The origin of this receptor is a man between 50 and 75 years old who received an inactivated influenza vaccine. Source: PBMCs from blood, taken about 20 months after vaccination. The CDR3 is CASSFRGPLAKNIQYF. CDR3 bases: TGTGCCAGCAGTTTTAGAGGGCCCCTCGCCAAAAACATTCAGTACTTC.